This TCR beta chain was sequenced for a study of OX40 agonist ivuxolimab in advanced cancers. General notes on the study: Ivuxolimab, which targeted the costimulatory receptor OX40 (CD134), was an agonistic, fully human IgG2 monoclonal antibody. In the dose-escalation cohort, around four fifths of patients were male, and the mean age was around 60 years with a range of about 20 to 90. The purpose of peripheral TCRbeta sequencing was to test whether ivuxolimab changed TCR sequence diversity and led to clonal T-cell expansion. Intravenous ivuxolimab was administered to patients every 2 weeks at six dose levels: 0.01, 0.1, 0.3, 1.5, 3 and 10 mg/kg. The monotherapy dose-escalation portion (N ≈ 52 patients) of the phase I ivuxolimab trial is reported in the paper. Prior anti-PD-1, anti-PD-L1 or anti-CTLA-4 therapy was permitted, and checkpoint inhibitors had been received by more than 35% of dose-escalation patients. Of the 50 or so patients in dose escalation, around 20 had hepatocellular carcinoma, some 15 had melanoma, 9 had renal cell carcinoma and 9 had head and neck cancer. Partial responses were achieved by three dose-escalation patients, of whom one had hepatocellular carcinoma and two had cutaneous melanoma.

As encoded in the germline V gene, CDR1 is SGHTA while CDR2 is FQGTGA. Measured from the cysteine to the phenylalanine, the CDR3 is 15 residues long. Here the CDR3 DNA is all that survives: 45 bases in frame from base 1. V ends up 5 bases short and J 4 bases short, with an unmatched junction base count of 9. Patients with autoimmune disease history or receiving systemic immunosuppression were excluded from the trial. Peripheral blood for TCR sequencing was collected from all dose cohorts at baseline, on cycle 4 day 1, and on cycle 7 day 1. Samples came from an open-label, multicenter, first-in-human phase I dose-escalation trial of ivuxolimab. The trial enrolled adults with locally advanced or metastatic head and neck squamous cell, hepatocellular, melanoma or renal cell carcinoma. Before TCR sequencing, CD4+ T cells and CD8+ T cells were sorted from peripheral blood as separate populations. Results and caveats for the whole study, not just this receptor: The antigen specificity of the clonally expanded peripheral T cells was not determined. At doses of 0.1 to 3.0 mg/kg, clonal expansion of both CD4+ and CD8+ blood T cells was observed from baseline to week 6. Low levels of normalized T-cell clonal expansion were also seen in some patients who did not respond. After ivuxolimab, CD8+ T cells had more expanded clones than CD4+ T cells on average. In the 0.1-3.0 mg/kg groups, partial responders had among the lowest normalized peripheral clonal expansion, particularly in CD8+ T cells.

With respect to this clone: Its antigen has not been determined. No qualities accompany the bases; no much larger clone lies one base away.

Genomic DNA was isolated from the sorted cells so that the TCRbeta CDR3 region could be sequenced. TCRbeta CDR3 regions were sequenced using the immunoSEQ Assay. In TCRdb, the immuneACCESS table is reduced to in-frame sequences with V and J assigned. These tables do not hold every clone; where another copy was compared, an unresolved V gene accounts for under half, and the others remain unexplained. The sample table holds about 70,000 clones, of which roughly 82% were seen once. Clones ranked in the top ten supply 5% of the sample. The chain links TRBV7-3 with TRBJ1-1; TRBD1 agrees with 8 junctional bases. The TCR sequence derives from an adult with an advanced solid tumor such as melanoma, head and neck, liver or kidney cancer. Sample: CD4+ or CD8+ T cells sorted from blood, taken in a trial of the OX40 agonist ivuxolimab. The DNA sequence is as follows: TGTGCCAGCAGCACCGAGGGACAGGAGATCACTGAAGCTTTCTTT. Translated, it reads CASSTEGQEITEAFF.